This T cell receptor beta chain comes out of a study of T cell responses to AZD1222 COVID-19 vaccine. Study summary: Pooled together were second doses at about 4 or about 12 weeks.

This clone was seen just once. What it recognizes is unknown. The table came from immunoSEQ multiplex PCR; TCRdb's copy has only in-frame clones and leaves some out. Of 120,000 to 150,000 clones detected, around nine tenths appear once; the ten largest clones hold about 5%. General study findings and limits: Among the donors, most were white British and more were female, and clonal diversity was possibly underestimated. After the peak T cell response, and only then, were repertoires sampled.

CDR1 and CDR2 (germline): SQVTM, ANQGSEA. Trimming took off 4 bases at V and 0 bases at J, with 10 bases between the two ends. The CDR3 has 14 amino acids. This sequence was found in an adult in good health. The specimen comprised peripheral blood, sampled on day 0 of AZD1222 vaccination. The chain couples TRBV29-1 to TRBJ2-4; the D gene is possibly TRBD2 (6 bases). The CDR3 protein is CSVAGVLAKNIQYF. In DNA, the CDR3 is TGCAGCGTTGCGGGGGTCCTAGCCAAAAACATTCAGTACTTC.